These 24 T cell receptor beta chains were sequenced from one sample in a study of blood T cells in healthy people across ages. A J-beta primer mix and a sample-barcoded 5' primer were used in a second PCR of roughly 6 to 12 cycles. MiXCR, run by TCRdb on the 5' RACE reads, gives a single entry per CDR3 protein. The sample contains about 1.5 million distinct CDR3 sequences, approximately 39% of which appear only once. The specimen was blood. The receptors stem from a young woman in good health.

Comment on this clonotype: The junction departs from germline at one end; a sequencing error may be responsible. This chain joins TRBV7-9 and TRBJ2-7; D might be TRBD2 (5 bases). The CDR3 runs to 14 residues. Germline V gives CDR1 SEHNR, CDR2 FQNEAQ (reference sequence). CDR3 coding DNA: TGTGCCAGCACAGTGTGGGAGTCCTCCTACGAACAGTACTTC. This sequence encodes CASTVWESSYEQYF.

V and J are TRBV9 and TRBJ1-1; unclear D gene. CDR3 size: 13 residues. Trimming shortened V by 3 bases and J by 1 base, and 7 bases separated the two germline ends. Germline CDR1 and CDR2: SGDLS and YYNGEE. The CDR3 sequence is CASSAFRNTEAFF. For the CDR3, the DNA is TGTGCCAGCAGCGCGTTCAGGAACACTGAAGCTTTCTTT.

The rearrangement links TRBV4-3 to TRBJ2-1, with 7 bases fitting TRBD2. The trim removed 2 bases at V and 0 bases at J, leaving 7 bases unmatched. The CDR3 is 17 residues long. CDR1 is LGHNA, CDR2 YSLEER, per germline. The CDR3 loop reads CASSQFERGSSYNEQFF. DNA of the CDR3: TGCGCCAGCAGCCAATTCGAGCGGGGAAGCTCCTACAATGAGCAGTTCTTC.

This clonotype was counted a few times. The chain is built from TRBV21-1 and TRBJ2-7; the table's D call TRBD2 went unverified against the DNA. TRBV21-1 counts as a pseudogene. The CDR3 covers 15 residues. CDR3 protein: CASSRVGRVVYEQYF. The CDR3, as DNA: TGTGCCAGCAGCAGAGTCGGCAGGGTGGTCTACGAGCAGTACTTC.

A few counts support this clonotype. J is TRBJ2-7 and V is TRBV11-2; tentative D call: TRBD2 (6 bases). The V gene's germline CDR1 is SGHAT and CDR2 FQNNGV. Trimming removed 0 bases at V and 4 bases at J, with 13 bases between. The CDR3 totals 15 residues. The CDR3 DNA reads as TGTGCCAGCAGCTTAGACGGGGGTCTGTTTTACGAGCAGTACTTC. Translating it yields CASSLDGGLFYEQYF.

Only a few counts were recorded for this clonotype. The chain uses TRBV6-1 and TRBJ1-5; D possibly corresponds to TRBD1 (5 bases). Trimming removed 5 bases at V and 0 bases at J, with 8 bases between. The germline V gene has CDR1 MNHNS and CDR2 SASEGT. The CDR3 contains 14 residues. The CDR3: CASSKGFSNQPQHF. The CDR3 nucleotides read TGTGCCAGCAGTAAGGGGTTTAGCAATCAGCCCCAGCATTTT.

In this sample, this clonotype turned up a few times. The chain joins TRBV6-5 to TRBJ1-1; D not resolved. Trimming left V 0 bases short and J 5 bases short, with 10 bases between. Germline V gene sequence: CDR1 MNHEY, CDR2 SVGAGI. This CDR3 comprises 14 residues. In DNA form, the CDR3 reads TGTGCCAGCAGTTACTCTCGCCAGAGGACTGAAGCTTTCTTT. It specifies CASSYSRQRTEAFF.

This clonotype showed up just a few times. V gene TRBV29-1 combines with J gene TRBJ1-3; 7 bases are shared with TRBD1. V lost 7 bases and J lost 0; bases outside the gene matches: 3. The CDR3 extends over 13 amino acids. Germline lookup yields CDR1 SQVTM and CDR2 ANQGSEA. The CDR3 sequence: CSAGQASGNTIYF. The DNA of the CDR3 is TGCAGCGCAGGACAGGCCTCTGGAAACACCATATATTTT.

This clonotype was counted only a few times. V usage is TRBV29-1 and J usage is TRBJ1-2; 8 bases fit TRBD1. Trimming cost V 1 base and J 4 bases; bases outside gene matches: 5. CDR1 and CDR2 (germline): SQVTM, ANQGSEA. This CDR3 has 14 amino acids. CDR3 nucleotides: TGCAGCGTTGAAGCGACAGGGGTAGTCTATGGCTACACCTTC. Its protein is CSVEATGVVYGYTF.

V and J are TRBV3-1 and TRBJ1-3; D remains ambiguous. The CDR3 runs to 14 residues. CDR1 LGHDT and CDR2 YNNKEL come from the germline V gene (reference sequence). V was shortened by 2 bases and J by 4 bases, with 9 bases between the two germline ends. The CDR3 sequence: CASSQPGGGNTIYF. The CDR3 DNA sequence: TGTGCCAGCAGCCAACCCGGAGGGGGAAACACCATATATTTT.

This clonotype was observed a few times. The CDR3 reads CASSQVLAGDTQYF. The CDR3 DNA reads TGTGCCAGCAGCCAAGTTTTAGCGGGAGATACGCAGTATTTT. The chain links TRBV3-1 to TRBJ2-3, with TRBD2 identical over 7 bases. This CDR3 region has 14 residues. V gave up 1 base and J gave up 5 bases; unmatched junction bases: 3. Per the germline V gene, CDR1 is LGHDT and CDR2 is YNNKEL (reference sequence).

In regard to this clonotype: Its ends do not fully match the called genes, so a read error is possible. This chain links TRBV4-1 with TRBJ2-1; tentatively, D is TRBD1 (6 bases). The CDR3 consists of 16 residues. From germline, CDR1 is MGHRA and CDR2 YSYEKL. CDR3 bases: TGCGCCAACAGCCAAGATTTGGGGGCGGGCGGCAATGAGCAGTTCTTC. It specifies CANSQDLGAGGNEQFF.

The table lists this clonotype with a few counts. The rearrangement links TRBV7-9 to TRBJ1-4; maybe TRBD1 (5 bases). The CDR3 extends over 16 amino acids. The V end was cut by 4 bases, the J end by 8 bases, with 20 bases between. Germline V lookup: CDR1 SEHNR, CDR2 FQNEAQ (reference sequence). The CDR3 DNA reads TGTGCCAGCAGCTCCTCTCCCGGGACCCTAGAGGAAAAACTGTTTTTT. Amino acid sequence: CASSSSPGTLEEKLFF.

Here the CDR3 DNA reads TGTGCCAGCAGTTTCCTCAGTCTTAACTATGGCTACACCTTC. Translating it yields CASSFLSLNYGYTF. The chain has TRBV28 and TRBJ1-2; D ambiguous. The CDR3 loop spans 14 amino acids. V shed 3 bases and J shed 1 base, with 9 bases lying between them. Germline lookup yields CDR1 MDHEN and CDR2 SYDVKM.

The chain links TRBV2 to TRBJ1-4, with 7 bases that match TRBD1. The CDR3 runs to 15 residues. Germline V gene lookup returns CDR1 SNHLY and CDR2 FYNNEI. Trimming at V came to 2 bases and at J to 7 bases, leaving 7 bases not matched to a gene. CDR3 sequence reads: CASSETGVVREKLFF. CDR3 in DNA: TGTGCCAGCAGTGAAACAGGGGTTGTTCGTGAAAAACTGTTTTTT.

J is TRBJ2-1 and V is TRBV6-2 or TRBV6-3; 7 bases agree with TRBD1. The better agreement between TRBJ2-7 and the DNA end casts doubt on the J call. There are 16 residues in the CDR3. Germline CDR1 reads MNHEY; CDR2 reads SVGEGT. CDR3 residues: CASRHPTGYSYNEQYF. The CDR3 DNA sequence: TGTGCCAGCAGACACCCGACAGGGTACTCCTACAATGAGCAGTACTTC.

The chain couples TRBV20-1 to TRBJ2-1; D remains unclear. This CDR3 contains 14 residues. The V gene's germline CDR1 is DFQATT and CDR2 SNEGSKA (reference sequence). Trimming shortened V by 3 bases and J by 5 bases, and 14 bases separated the two germline ends. Here the CDR3 reads CSASQQAANNEQFF. The CDR3 nucleotides are TGCAGTGCTAGTCAGCAGGCGGCCAACAATGAGCAGTTCTTC.

V gene TRBV28 combines with J gene TRBJ2-5, with D tentatively TRBD1 (6 bases). The V gene's germline CDR1 is MDHEN and CDR2 SYDVKM. There are 15 residues in the CDR3. With 3 bases removed from V and 1 base from J, the gap between germline ends came to 12 bases. The CDR3 nucleotides read TGTGCCAGCAGTTTTCCCAGCAGGGGCCAAGAGACCCAGTACTTC. It yields the protein CASSFPSRGQETQYF. The complete variable domain, with remaining parts taken from reference TRBV28 and TRBJ2-5, reads DVKVTQSSRYLVKRTGEKVFLECVQDMDHENMFWYRQDPGLGLRLIYFSYDVKMKEKGDIPEGYSVSREKKERFSLILESASTNQTSMYLCASSFPSRGQETQYFGPGTRLLVL.

This rearrangement joins TRBV6-4 to TRBJ2-3; D is perhaps TRBD1 (6 bases). The V gene's germline CDR1 is MRHNA and CDR2 SNTAGT. This CDR3 spans 17 amino acids. V gave up 2 bases and J gave up 1 base, with 16 bases separating them. CDR3 nucleotide sequence: TGTGCCAGCAGTGACCCGGGACACCTTAAGCGCACAGATACGCAGTATTTT. Encoded protein: CASSDPGHLKRTDTQYF.

The chain links TRBV10-1 to TRBJ2-3, with TRBD1 as a possible D gene (5 bases). Germline CDR1 reads WNHNN; CDR2 reads SYGVQD (reference sequence). Trimming took 4 bases from V and 4 from J, leaving 9 bases between them. The CDR3 runs 13 residues. The CDR3: CASSAQGPDTQYF. For the CDR3, the DNA is TGCGCCAGCAGTGCCCAGGGCCCAGATACGCAGTATTTT.

V usage is TRBV7-2 and J usage is TRBJ1-1; TRBD1 agrees at 9 bases. Germline assignment: CDR1 SGHTA and CDR2 FQGNSA. V lost 6 bases, J lost 4 bases, and 6 bases stayed unmatched. The CDR3 contains 14 residues. The chain's CDR3 is CASRETGGITEAFF. CDR3 DNA sequence: TGTGCCAGCAGAGAGACAGGGGGAATCACTGAAGCTTTCTTT.

Comment on this clonotype: At one end, the junction sequence differs from germline, possibly due to a read error. The chain carries TRBV7-9 and TRBJ1-5; TRBD1 matches 8 bases. This CDR3 is 16 amino acids long. Germline CDR1 reads SEHNR; CDR2 reads FQNEAQ (reference sequence). This CDR3 is CASSLGGRGLVQPRHF. The DNA for the CDR3 is TGTGCCAGCAGCTTAGGCGGCAGGGGGCTAGTTCAGCCCCGGCATTTT. Supplemented by reference TRBV7-9 and TRBJ1-5, the full variable domain reads DTGVSQNPRHKITKRGQNVTFRCDPISEHNRLYWYRQTLGQGPEFLTYFQNEAQLEKSRLLSDRFSAERPKGSFSTLEIQRTEQGDSAMYLCASSLGGRGLVQPRHFGDGTRLSIL.

CDR3 region: CASSQAPGSYEQYF. The CDR3 DNA reads TGCGCCAGCAGCCAAGCCCCCGGGTCCTACGAGCAGTACTTC. The rearrangement uses TRBV4-1 and TRBJ2-7; D unresolved. V was cut by 1 base and J by 1 base, with 8 bases left in between. Germline assignment: CDR1 MGHRA and CDR2 YSYEKL. This CDR3 region has 14 residues.

The rearrangement uses TRBV29-1 and TRBJ2-1; 9 bases are a match to TRBD1. Trimming cost V 7 bases and J 8 bases; bases outside gene matches: 15. The CDR3 runs 15 residues. CDR1 is SQVTM and CDR2 is ANQGSEA in the germline V gene. Written as DNA, the CDR3 is TGCAGCGCCAGCCACAGGGGGCCACGGGCGGATGAGCAGTTCTTC. It specifies CSASHRGPRADEQFF.